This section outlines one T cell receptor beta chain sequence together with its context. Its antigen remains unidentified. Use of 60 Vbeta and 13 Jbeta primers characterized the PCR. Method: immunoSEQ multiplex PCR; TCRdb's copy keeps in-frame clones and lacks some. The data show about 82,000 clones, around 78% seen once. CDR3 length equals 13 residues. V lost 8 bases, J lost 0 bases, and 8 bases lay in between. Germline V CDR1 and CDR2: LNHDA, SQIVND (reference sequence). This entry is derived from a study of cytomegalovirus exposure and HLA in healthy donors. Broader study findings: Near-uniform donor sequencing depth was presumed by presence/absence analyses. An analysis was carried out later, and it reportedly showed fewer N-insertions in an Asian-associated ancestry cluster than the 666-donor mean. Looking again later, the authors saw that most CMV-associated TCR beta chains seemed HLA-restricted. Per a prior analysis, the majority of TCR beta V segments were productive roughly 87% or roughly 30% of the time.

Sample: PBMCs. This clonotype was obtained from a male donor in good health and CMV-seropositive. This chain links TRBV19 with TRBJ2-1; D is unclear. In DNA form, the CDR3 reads TGTGCCAGTTGTGAGAGCTCCTACAATGAGCAGTTCTTC. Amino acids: CASCESSYNEQFF.